These 12 T cell receptor beta chains originate from one sample sequenced in a study of OX40 agonist ivuxolimab in advanced cancers. Libraries were prepared through the immunoSEQ multiplex PCR assay. TCRdb limited this immuneACCESS table to in-frame rearrangements with V and J called. A share of clones is missing; checked studies link under half to unresolved V genes, and the rest is unexplained. The sample includes some 110,000 clones, with 80% to 95% observed a single time. The ten largest clonotypes hold around 0.81% of the sample. The sample here was CD4+ or CD8+ T cells sorted from blood, taken in a trial of the OX40 agonist ivuxolimab. All receptors come from an adult with an advanced solid tumor such as melanoma, head and neck, liver or kidney cancer.

The rearrangement links TRBV6-1 to TRBJ2-7; D gene ambiguous. Germline assignment: CDR1 MNHNS and CDR2 SASEGT. The CDR3 sequence is 12 residues long. Between the trimmed V and J ends, which lost 6 bases and 0 bases, there was a span of 6 bases. CDR3 DNA sequence: TGTGCCAGCAGCGGGTCCTCCTACGAGCAGTACTTC. Translated, it gives CASSGSSYEQYF.

On this clone itself: Other DNA sequences in the sample encode the same CDR3. This chain uses TRBV9 with TRBJ2-7, with TRBD2 identical over 7 bases. CDR1 is SGDLS and CDR2 is YYNGEE in the germline V gene. V dropped 0 bases and J dropped 2; count of bases not matched to a gene: 5. The CDR3 has 15 amino acids. The chain's CDR3 is CASSVGASGAYEQYF. The DNA of the CDR3 is TGTGCCAGCAGCGTAGGGGCTAGCGGAGCCTACGAGCAGTACTTC.

Here the CDR3 DNA reads TGTGCCAGCAGTTACTCGATCGGGGCCGGGGAAGATACGCAGTATTTT. Its protein product is CASSYSIGAGEDTQYF. The J gene is TRBJ2-3, the V gene TRBV6-5; D may correspond to TRBD1 or TRBD2 (5 bases each). CDR3 length equals 16 residues. Between the trimmed V and J ends, which lost 0 bases and 5 bases, there was a span of 15 bases. The V gene's germline CDR1 is MNHEY and CDR2 SVGAGI.

J is TRBJ1-5 and V is TRBV19; possible D gene TRBD1, 5 bases. V was cut by 8 bases and J by 4 bases, with 15 bases left in between. This CDR3 spans 14 amino acids. Germline CDR1 LNHDA, CDR2 SQIVND (reference sequence). CDR3 sequence (DNA): TGTGCCAGTCGGGACCGATCCCTAAATCAGCCCCAGCATTTT. Its translation is CASRDRSLNQPQHF. Drawing the rest from reference TRBV19 and TRBJ1-5, the complete variable domain is DGGITQSPKYLFRKEGQNVTLSCEQNLNHDAMYWYRQDPGQGLRLIYYSQIVNDFQKGDIAEGYSVSREKKESFPLTVTSAQKNPTAFYLCASRDRSLNQPQHFGDGTRLSIL.

This chain connects TRBV19 to TRBJ2-7; D remains ambiguous. The V and J ends lost 1 base and 3 bases respectively, with 1 base between them. This CDR3 has 11 amino acids. Per the germline V gene, CDR1 is LNHDA and CDR2 is SQIVND (reference sequence). The CDR3 here is CASSIGYEQYF. DNA of the CDR3: TGTGCCAGTAGTATAGGCTACGAGCAGTACTTC. The complete variable domain, with remaining parts taken from reference TRBV19 and TRBJ2-7, reads DGGITQSPKYLFRKEGQNVTLSCEQNLNHDAMYWYRQDPGQGLRLIYYSQIVNDFQKGDIAEGYSVSREKKESFPLTVTSAQKNPTAFYLCASSIGYEQYFGPGTRLTVT.

The gene calls are TRBV27 and TRBJ1-1; D gene uncertain. Looked up from germline, CDR1 is MNHEY and CDR2 is SMNVEV (reference sequence). The CDR3 sequence is 15 residues long. Trimming shortened V by 7 bases and J by 0 bases, and 15 bases separated the two germline ends. For the CDR3, the DNA is TGTGCCAGCAACCGGGCTAATTCTCTGAACACTGAAGCTTTCTTT. Translating it yields CASNRANSLNTEAFF.

This clone was picked up a small number of times. The genes are TRBV4-2 and TRBJ1-1, with 9 nucleotides matching TRBD1. V lost 8 bases and J lost 5; bases outside the gene matches: 6. The CDR3 length is 13 residues. The V gene's germline CDR1 is LGHNA and CDR2 YNFKEQ. The CDR3 DNA reads TGTGCCAGCGCGGACAGGGGTGGAACTGAAGCTTTCTTT. It is translated as CASADRGGTEAFF.

V is TRBV2 and J is TRBJ2-1, with 10 bases lining up with TRBD2. The CDR3 sequence is 12 residues long. CDR1 and CDR2 from the germline V gene are SNHLY and FYNNEI. J lost 9 bases, V lost 6 bases, and 2 bases had no gene match. CDR3 sequence reads: CASRVAGGEQFF. The CDR3 DNA reads as TGTGCCAGCAGAGTAGCGGGAGGTGAGCAGTTCTTC.

This sequence joins TRBV5-1 and TRBJ2-3; no clear D gene. Trimming left V 4 bases short and J 2 bases short, with 8 bases between. Germline lookup yields CDR1 SGHRS and CDR2 YFSETQ. The CDR3 length is 13 residues. CDR3 residues: CASSTDNTDTQYF. The CDR3 DNA is TGCGCCAGCAGCACAGACAACACAGATACGCAGTATTTT.

The V gene is TRBV2, the J gene TRBJ2-5; D is undetermined. This CDR3 has 11 residues. Germline CDR1 SNHLY, CDR2 FYNNEI. Trimming took off 6 bases at V and 7 bases at J, with 9 bases between the two ends. The CDR3 nucleotides read TGTGCCAGCAGCCCCAAGATGACCCAGTACTTC. It codes for CASSPKMTQYF. Using reference TRBV2 and TRBJ2-5 for the parts outside the CDR3, the full variable domain is EPEVTQTPSHQVTQMGQEVILRCVPISNHLYFYWYRQILGQKVEFLVSFYNNEISEKSEIFDDQFSVERPDGSNFTLKIRSTKLEDSAMYFCASSPKMTQYFGPGTRLLVL.

The CDR3 spells CASSSTSGGTKNIQYF. Written as DNA, the CDR3 is TGTGCCAGCAGCTCCACTAGCGGGGGGACCAAAAACATTCAGTACTTC. The chain recombines TRBV9 with TRBJ2-4, with TRBD2 identical over 12 bases. The CDR3 has 16 amino acids. J gave up 2 bases and V 4 bases, and 4 bases lay outside the gene matches. The germline V gene has CDR1 SGDLS and CDR2 YYNGEE.

The CDR3 DNA sequence: TGTGCCAGTTCCTGGACTGACGATAATTCACCCCTCCACTTT. Protein sequence: CASSWTDDNSPLHF. The chain recombines TRBV19 with TRBJ1-6; D unclear. Germline lookup yields CDR1 LNHDA and CDR2 SQIVND (reference sequence). The CDR3 is made up of 14 amino acids. The germline V and J ends were trimmed by 8 bases and 5 bases, with 13 bases remaining between them.